This is a list of T cell receptor beta chains from one sample in a study of cytomegalovirus exposure and HLA in healthy donors. Sequencing was performed with immunoSEQ multiplex PCR; in TCRdb, only in-frame clones are kept and a portion is missing. The sample carries 140,000 to 150,000 clones, around 82% recorded once. Sequencing used PBMCs. The receptors here all came from a female donor in good health and CMV-seronegative. Each CDR3 is given with its conserved first and last residue. A D gene is named only where the DNA matches it firmly. Not all rows give a size; the values are once, few, many and, for expanded clones, a class.

d_gene: TRBD1; j_gene: TRBJ1-2; v_gene: TRBV7-8; abundance: once; CDR3nt: TGTGCCAGCAGCTTCCCGGGGACAGATCGTGGCTACACCTTC; CDR3aa: CASSFPGTDRGYTF
d_gene: TRBD2; j_gene: TRBJ2-1; v_gene: TRBV28; abundance: .; CDR3nt: TGTGCCAGCAGTTCCTCTAGCGGATCCTACAATGAGCAGTTCTTC; CDR3aa: CASSSSSGSYNEQFF
d_gene: .; j_gene: TRBJ1-1; v_gene: TRBV6-1; abundance: few; CDR3nt: TGTGCCAGCACCCGAAGGAGACAGGAGAACACTGAAGCTTTCTTT; CDR3aa: CASTRRRQENTEAFF
d_gene: .; j_gene: TRBJ2-6; v_gene: TRBV27; abundance: .; CDR3nt: TGTGCCAGCAAACCAAGATGGAGCTCTGGGGCCAACGTCCTGACTTTC; CDR3aa: CASKPRWSSGANVLTF
d_gene: .; j_gene: TRBJ2-1; v_gene: TRBV30; abundance: .; CDR3nt: TGTGCCTGGAGTTTCGGGGGTTATGAGCAGTTCTTC; CDR3aa: CAWSFGGYEQFF
d_gene: .; j_gene: TRBJ1-2; v_gene: TRBV29-1; abundance: .; CDR3nt: TGCAGCGCCACAGCCCGACCGTCCTATGGCTACACCTTC; CDR3aa: CSATARPSYGYTF
d_gene: TRBD1; j_gene: TRBJ2-1; v_gene: TRBV4-2; abundance: .; CDR3nt: TGTGCCAGCAGGGGGACCGGGACAGGGCATAACAATGAGCAGTTCTTC; CDR3aa: CASRGTGTGHNNEQFF
d_gene: TRBD2; j_gene: TRBJ2-3; v_gene: TRBV7-6; abundance: .; CDR3nt: TGTGCCAGCAGGATAGGACTAGCGGAAACAGATACGCAGTATTTT; CDR3aa: CASRIGLAETDTQYF
d_gene: TRBD2; j_gene: TRBJ2-1; v_gene: TRBV12-5; abundance: .; CDR3nt: TGTGCTAGTGGTTTGGATCTCCTAGCGGGCGTATACAATGAGCAGTTCTTC; CDR3aa: CASGLDLLAGVYNEQFF
d_gene: .; j_gene: TRBJ2-7; v_gene: TRBV5-1; abundance: .; CDR3nt: TGCGCCAGCAGCCAAGTACAGGGCTACGAGCAGTACTTC; CDR3aa: CASSQVQGYEQYF
d_gene: .; j_gene: TRBJ2-3; v_gene: TRBV7-3; abundance: .; CDR3nt: TGTGCCAGCAGTCCACGTAAGAAGGGGGGCACAGATACGCAGTATTTT; CDR3aa: CASSPRKKGGTDTQYF
d_gene: TRBD2; j_gene: TRBJ2-1; v_gene: TRBV5-1; abundance: many; CDR3nt: TGCGCCAGCAGCGCCGGGACTAGCGGGATAACCTACAATGAGCAGTTCTTC; CDR3aa: CASSAGTSGITYNEQFF
d_gene: TRBD2; j_gene: TRBJ2-3; v_gene: TRBV2; abundance: .; CDR3nt: TGTGCCAGCAGCTGGCGGGGGGGCACAGATACGCAGTATTTT; CDR3aa: CASSWRGGTDTQYF
d_gene: TRBD1; j_gene: TRBJ1-2; v_gene: TRBV9; abundance: .; CDR3nt: TGTGCCAGCAGCGTAGACAGGGGTAACTATGGCTACACCTTC; CDR3aa: CASSVDRGNYGYTF
d_gene: .; j_gene: TRBJ2-1; v_gene: TRBV5-1; abundance: few; CDR3nt: TGCGCCAGCAGGTTCGGGTTCGGTGAGCAGTTCTTC; CDR3aa: CASRFGFGEQFF
d_gene: .; j_gene: TRBJ2-2; v_gene: TRBV5-4; abundance: .; CDR3nt: TGTGCCAGCAGCTCCCGCGGCTCGAACACCGGGGAGCTGTTTTTT; CDR3aa: CASSSRGSNTGELFF
d_gene: TRBD2; j_gene: TRBJ2-5; v_gene: TRBV5-5; abundance: .; CDR3nt: TGTGCCAGCACCCTAGCGGGGGGGCGGGAGACCCAGTACTTC; CDR3aa: CASTLAGGRETQYF
d_gene: .; j_gene: TRBJ1-6; v_gene: TRBV4-1; abundance: .; CDR3nt: TGCGCCAGCAGCCCCCGGGGGGGCGCGGATTCACCCCTCCACTTT; CDR3aa: CASSPRGGADSPLHF
d_gene: .; j_gene: TRBJ2-7; v_gene: TRBV27; abundance: .; CDR3nt: TGTGCCAGCAGTTTAGTAAGAGGGCGCAACGAGCAGTACTTC; CDR3aa: CASSLVRGRNEQYF
d_gene: .; j_gene: TRBJ2-3; v_gene: TRBV19; abundance: .; CDR3nt: TGTGCCAGTAGCCGAGGGGGTCCCTCTACTAGCACAGATACGCAGTATTTT; CDR3aa: CASSRGGPSTSTDTQYF
d_gene: TRBD2; j_gene: TRBJ2-3; v_gene: TRBV27; abundance: once; CDR3nt: TGTGCCAGCAGTTTAGGGGGGGGCACAGATACGCAGTATTTT; CDR3aa: CASSLGGGTDTQYF
d_gene: TRBD1; j_gene: TRBJ1-2; v_gene: TRBV28; abundance: .; CDR3nt: TGTGCCAGCAGTTTAGAAAGGGGGCTTGGCTACACCTTC; CDR3aa: CASSLERGLGYTF
d_gene: TRBD1; j_gene: TRBJ1-2; v_gene: TRBV6-1; abundance: .; CDR3nt: TGTGCCAGCGACAGGGTTTTGACGGAAGGCTACACCTTC; CDR3aa: CASDRVLTEGYTF
d_gene: .; j_gene: TRBJ1-3; v_gene: TRBV6-1; abundance: .; CDR3nt: TGTGCCAGCAGTGAAGCGGGGGGTGGAAACACCATATATTTT; CDR3aa: CASSEAGGGNTIYF
d_gene: .; j_gene: TRBJ2-4; v_gene: TRBV20-1; abundance: .; CDR3nt: TGCAGTGTCGGCGCGGAAAACATTCAGTACTTC; CDR3aa: CSVGAENIQYF
d_gene: .; j_gene: TRBJ1-1; v_gene: TRBV7-9; abundance: .; CDR3nt: TGTGCCAGCGTACGACTAACAGGTACCTCTCGGGAGGCTTTCTTT; CDR3aa: CASVRLTGTSREAFF
d_gene: .; j_gene: TRBJ1-1; v_gene: TRBV6-5; abundance: few; CDR3nt: TGTGCCAGCAGAATCGCAGGAGGCACTGAAGCTTTCTTT; CDR3aa: CASRIAGGTEAFF
d_gene: TRBD1; j_gene: TRBJ2-3; v_gene: TRBV2; abundance: .; CDR3nt: TGTGCCAGTAACCGGGACAGGGTTGCAGATACGCAGTATTTT; CDR3aa: CASNRDRVADTQYF
d_gene: .; j_gene: TRBJ2-7; v_gene: TRBV29-1; abundance: .; CDR3nt: TGCAGCGTTGAAACAGGACACCCATCCGAGCAGTACTTC; CDR3aa: CSVETGHPSEQYF
d_gene: .; j_gene: TRBJ1-4; v_gene: TRBV4-1; abundance: .; CDR3nt: TGCGCCAGCAGCCAAGGACAGGCTCCTAATGAAAAACTGTTTTTT; CDR3aa: CASSQGQAPNEKLFF
d_gene: TRBD1; j_gene: TRBJ1-2; v_gene: TRBV30; abundance: once; CDR3nt: TGTGCCTGGAGCCAGGACAGGAGCTACACCTTC; CDR3aa: CAWSQDRSYTF
d_gene: TRBD2; j_gene: TRBJ2-1; v_gene: TRBV7-9; abundance: few; CDR3nt: TGTGCCAGCAGCCTGACCGGGACTAGAAACGACAATGAGCAGTTCTTC; CDR3aa: CASSLTGTRNDNEQFF
d_gene: TRBD1; j_gene: TRBJ1-6; v_gene: TRBV5-1; abundance: .; CDR3nt: TGCGCCAGCAGCTTTCAGGGGGAAAATTCACCCCTCCACTTT; CDR3aa: CASSFQGENSPLHF
d_gene: TRBD2; j_gene: TRBJ2-2; v_gene: TRBV9; abundance: .; CDR3nt: TGTGCCAGCAGTGCGGGAGTCGGGGAGCTGTTTTTT; CDR3aa: CASSAGVGELFF
d_gene: .; j_gene: TRBJ1-3; v_gene: TRBV6-1; abundance: .; CDR3nt: TGTGCCAGCAGTGAAGCTGGGGGCAGGGCTGGAAACACCATATATTTT; CDR3aa: CASSEAGGRAGNTIYF
d_gene: .; j_gene: TRBJ2-7; v_gene: TRBV7-2; abundance: .; CDR3nt: TGTGCCAGCAGCTTAGTGGCAGGGGGGAACGAGCAGTACTTC; CDR3aa: CASSLVAGGNEQYF
d_gene: .; j_gene: TRBJ2-7; v_gene: TRBV6-5; abundance: .; CDR3nt: TGTGCCAGCAGTGGTGTCTACGAGCAGTACTTC; CDR3aa: CASSGVYEQYF
d_gene: TRBD1; j_gene: TRBJ2-2; v_gene: TRBV5-1; abundance: .; CDR3nt: TGCGCCAGCAGCTTGGGACAGGGGGCGAGAACCGGGGAGCTGTTTTTT; CDR3aa: CASSLGQGARTGELFF
d_gene: .; j_gene: TRBJ2-4; v_gene: TRBV5-1; abundance: .; CDR3nt: TGCGCCAGCAGCCTGGAAGGTGGAGAAAACATTCAGTACTTC; CDR3aa: CASSLEGGENIQYF
d_gene: TRBD1; j_gene: TRBJ1-1; v_gene: TRBV27; abundance: few; CDR3nt: TGTGCCAGCAGTTCAGGGGGCGCTAGGAACACTGAAGCTTTCTTT; CDR3aa: CASSSGGARNTEAFF
d_gene: .; j_gene: TRBJ2-5; v_gene: TRBV5-1; abundance: .; CDR3nt: TGCGCCAGCAGCTTGACGGACTACGGGGGAGAGACCCAGTACTTC; CDR3aa: CASSLTDYGGETQYF
d_gene: TRBD1; j_gene: TRBJ1-5; v_gene: TRBV5-1; abundance: .; CDR3nt: TGCGCCAGCAGCTTGGAAGCAGGGGGCGGTCAGCCCCAGCATTTT; CDR3aa: CASSLEAGGGQPQHF